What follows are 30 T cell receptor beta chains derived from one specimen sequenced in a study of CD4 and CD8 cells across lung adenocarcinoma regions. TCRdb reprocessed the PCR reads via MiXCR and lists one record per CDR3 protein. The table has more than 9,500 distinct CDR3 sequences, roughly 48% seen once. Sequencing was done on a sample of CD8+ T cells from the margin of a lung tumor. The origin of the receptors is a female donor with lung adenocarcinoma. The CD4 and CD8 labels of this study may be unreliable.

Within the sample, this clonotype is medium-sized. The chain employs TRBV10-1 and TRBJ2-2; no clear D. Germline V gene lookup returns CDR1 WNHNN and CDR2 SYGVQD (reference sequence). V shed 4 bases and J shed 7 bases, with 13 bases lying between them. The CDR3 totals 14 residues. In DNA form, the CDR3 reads TGCGCCAGCAGTGCAGACTCGGCCGTCGGGGAGCTGTTTTTT. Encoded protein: CASSADSAVGELFF.

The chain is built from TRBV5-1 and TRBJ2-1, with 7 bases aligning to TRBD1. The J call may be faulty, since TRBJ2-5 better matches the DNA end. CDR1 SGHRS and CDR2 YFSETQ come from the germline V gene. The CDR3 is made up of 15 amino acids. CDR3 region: CASSLGQGQRETQYF. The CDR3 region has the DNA TGCGCCAGCAGCTTGGGACAGGGCCAGAGAGAGACCCAGTACTTC.

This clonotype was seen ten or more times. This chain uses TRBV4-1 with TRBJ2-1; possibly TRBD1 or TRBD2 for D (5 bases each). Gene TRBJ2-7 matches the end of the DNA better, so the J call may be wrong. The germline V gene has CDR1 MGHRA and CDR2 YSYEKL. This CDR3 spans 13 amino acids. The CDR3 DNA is TGCGCCAGCAGCCAAGTCCCAGGGAGCGAGCAGTACTTC. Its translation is CASSQVPGSEQYF.

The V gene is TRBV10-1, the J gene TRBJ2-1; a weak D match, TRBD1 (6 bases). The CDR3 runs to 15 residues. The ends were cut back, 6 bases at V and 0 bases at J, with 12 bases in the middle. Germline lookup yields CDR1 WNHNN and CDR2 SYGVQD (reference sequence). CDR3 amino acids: CASSSVQGSYNEQFF. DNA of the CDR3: TGCGCCAGCAGCTCGGTACAGGGCTCCTACAATGAGCAGTTCTTC.

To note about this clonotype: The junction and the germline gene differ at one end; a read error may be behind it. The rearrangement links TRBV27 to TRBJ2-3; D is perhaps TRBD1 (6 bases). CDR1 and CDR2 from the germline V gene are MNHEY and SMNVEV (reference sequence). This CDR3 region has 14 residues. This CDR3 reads CAGSGGRYPDTQYF. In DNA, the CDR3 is TGTGCCGGCAGTGGGGGCCGGTACCCAGATACCCAGTATTTT.

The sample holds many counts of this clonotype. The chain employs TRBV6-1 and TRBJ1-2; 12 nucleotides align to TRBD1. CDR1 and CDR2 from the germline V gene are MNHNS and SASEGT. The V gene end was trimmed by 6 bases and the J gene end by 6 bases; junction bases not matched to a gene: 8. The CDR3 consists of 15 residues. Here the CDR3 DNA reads TGTGCCAGCAGACGCGGGACAGGGGGCGTCGATGGCTACACCTTC. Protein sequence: CASRRGTGGVDGYTF.

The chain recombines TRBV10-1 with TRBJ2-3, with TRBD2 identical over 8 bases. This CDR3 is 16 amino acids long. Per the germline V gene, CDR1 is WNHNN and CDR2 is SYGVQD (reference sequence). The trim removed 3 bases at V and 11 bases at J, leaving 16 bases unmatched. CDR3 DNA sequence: TGCGCCAGCAGTGACTCGGGAGCGGGGGCTAAAAATATGCAGTATTTT. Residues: CASSDSGAGAKNMQYF.

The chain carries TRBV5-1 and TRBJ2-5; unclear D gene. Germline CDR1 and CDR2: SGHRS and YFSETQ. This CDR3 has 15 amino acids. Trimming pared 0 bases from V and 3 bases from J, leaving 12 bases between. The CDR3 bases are TGCGCCAGCAGCTTGGGGCCGGGTCGCGAAGAGACCCAGTACTTC. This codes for CASSLGPGREETQYF.

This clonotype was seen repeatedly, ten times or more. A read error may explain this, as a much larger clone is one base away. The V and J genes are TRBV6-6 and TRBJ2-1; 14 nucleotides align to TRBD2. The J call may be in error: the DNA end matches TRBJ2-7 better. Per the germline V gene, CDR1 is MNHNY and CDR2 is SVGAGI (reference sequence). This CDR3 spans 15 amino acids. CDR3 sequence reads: CASRAGTSGGNEQYF. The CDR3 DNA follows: TGTGCCAGCAGGGCCGGGACTAGCGGGGGTAATGAGCAGTACTTC.

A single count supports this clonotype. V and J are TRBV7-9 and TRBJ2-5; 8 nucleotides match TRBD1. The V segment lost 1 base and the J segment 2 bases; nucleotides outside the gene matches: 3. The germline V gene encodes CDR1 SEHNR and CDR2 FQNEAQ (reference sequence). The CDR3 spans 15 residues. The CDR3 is CASSLDGDRQETQYF. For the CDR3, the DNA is TGTGCCAGCAGCTTAGACGGGGACAGGCAAGAGACCCAGTACTTC. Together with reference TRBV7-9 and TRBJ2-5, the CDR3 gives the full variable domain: DTGVSQNPRHKITKRGQNVTFRCDPISEHNRLYWYRQTLGQGPEFLTYFQNEAQLEKSRLLSDRFSAERPKGSFSTLEIQRTEQGDSAMYLCASSLDGDRQETQYFGPGTRLLVL.

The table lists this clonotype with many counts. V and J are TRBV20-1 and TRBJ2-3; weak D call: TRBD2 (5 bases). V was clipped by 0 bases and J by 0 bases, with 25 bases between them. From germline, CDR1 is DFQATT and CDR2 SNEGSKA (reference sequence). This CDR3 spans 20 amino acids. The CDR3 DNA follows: TGCAGTGCTAGAGATCCGTTCGGCAGCGCCAGAGGGCGTAGCACAGATACGCAGTATTTT. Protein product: CSARDPFGSARGRSTDTQYF.

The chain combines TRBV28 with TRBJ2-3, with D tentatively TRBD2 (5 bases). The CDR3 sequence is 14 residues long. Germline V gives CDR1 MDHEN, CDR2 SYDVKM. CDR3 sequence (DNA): TGTGCGGGGAGTTGTGTCCAGGACCCAGATACGCAGTATTTT. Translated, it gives CAGSCVQDPDTQYF.

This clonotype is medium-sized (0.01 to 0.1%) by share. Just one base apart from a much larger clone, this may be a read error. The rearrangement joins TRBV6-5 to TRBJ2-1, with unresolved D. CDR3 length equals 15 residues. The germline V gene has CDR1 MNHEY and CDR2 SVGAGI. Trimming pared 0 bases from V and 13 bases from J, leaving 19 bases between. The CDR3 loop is CASSYSSWLQETQFF. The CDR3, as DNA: TGTGCCAGCAGTTACTCGAGTTGGCTTCAAGAGACCCAGTTCTTC.

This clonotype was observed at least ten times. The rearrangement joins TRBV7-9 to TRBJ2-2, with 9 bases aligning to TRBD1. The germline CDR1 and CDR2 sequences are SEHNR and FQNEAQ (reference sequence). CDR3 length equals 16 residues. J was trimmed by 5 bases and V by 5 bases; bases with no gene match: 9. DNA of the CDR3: TGTGCCAGCAGCCAGATTGGGACAGGGAGGACCGGGGAGCTGTTTTTT. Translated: CASSQIGTGRTGELFF.

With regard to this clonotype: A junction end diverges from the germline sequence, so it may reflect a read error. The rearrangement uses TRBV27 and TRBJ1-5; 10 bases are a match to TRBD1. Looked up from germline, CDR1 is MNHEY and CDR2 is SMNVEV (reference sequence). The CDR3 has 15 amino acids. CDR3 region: CASSPDRGLGQPHHF. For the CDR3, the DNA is TGTGCCAGCAGCCCCGACAGGGGGCTGGGTCAGCCCCACCACTTT.

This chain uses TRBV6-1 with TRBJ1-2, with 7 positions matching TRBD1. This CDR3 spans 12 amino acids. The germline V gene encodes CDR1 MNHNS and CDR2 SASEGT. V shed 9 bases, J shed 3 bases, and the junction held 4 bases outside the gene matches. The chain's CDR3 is CASSGTDYGYTF. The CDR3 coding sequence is TGTGCCAGTTCGGGGACAGACTATGGCTACACCTTC.

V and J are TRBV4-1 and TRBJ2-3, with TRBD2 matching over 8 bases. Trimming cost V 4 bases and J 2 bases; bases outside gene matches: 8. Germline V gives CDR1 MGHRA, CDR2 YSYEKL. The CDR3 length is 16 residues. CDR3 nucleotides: TGCGCCAGCAGCCGCTTACCCGGGGGGGCCACAGATACGCAGTATTTT. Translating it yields CASSRLPGGATDTQYF.

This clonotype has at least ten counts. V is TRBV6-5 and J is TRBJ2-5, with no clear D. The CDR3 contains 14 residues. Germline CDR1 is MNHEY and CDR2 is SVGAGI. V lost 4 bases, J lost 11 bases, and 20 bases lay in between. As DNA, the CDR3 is TGTGCCAGCAGTTTCAAGCCTCCCCCTTTGGAGCAGTACTTC. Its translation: CASSFKPPPLEQYF.

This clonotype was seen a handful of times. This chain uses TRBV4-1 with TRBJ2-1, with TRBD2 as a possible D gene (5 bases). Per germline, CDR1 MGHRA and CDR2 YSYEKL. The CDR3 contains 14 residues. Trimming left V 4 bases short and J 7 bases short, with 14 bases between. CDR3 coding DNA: TGCGCCAGCAGCCCACCTACGGGGTTGAATGAGCAGTTCTTC. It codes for CASSPPTGLNEQFF.

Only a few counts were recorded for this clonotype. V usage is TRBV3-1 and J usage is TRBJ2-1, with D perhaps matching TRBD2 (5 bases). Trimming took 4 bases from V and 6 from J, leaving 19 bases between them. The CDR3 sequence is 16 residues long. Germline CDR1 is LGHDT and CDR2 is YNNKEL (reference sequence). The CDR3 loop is CASSRGAKARTNEQFF. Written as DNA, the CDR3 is TGTGCCAGCAGCCGGGGAGCCAAGGCTAGGACCAATGAGCAGTTCTTC.

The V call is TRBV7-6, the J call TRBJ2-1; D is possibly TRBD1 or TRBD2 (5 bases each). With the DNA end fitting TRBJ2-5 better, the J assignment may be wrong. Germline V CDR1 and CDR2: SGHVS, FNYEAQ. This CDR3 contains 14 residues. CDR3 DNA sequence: TGTGCCAGCAGCTTAGGGGGGATGCGAGAGACCCAGTACTTC. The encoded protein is CASSLGGMRETQYF.

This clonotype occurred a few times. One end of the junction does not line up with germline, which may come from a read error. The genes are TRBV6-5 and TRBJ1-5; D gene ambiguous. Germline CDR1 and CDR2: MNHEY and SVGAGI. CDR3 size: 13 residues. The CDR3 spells CASSHDSDQPHHF. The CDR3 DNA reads TGTGCCAGCAGTCACGATAGTGATCAGCCCCACCACTTT.

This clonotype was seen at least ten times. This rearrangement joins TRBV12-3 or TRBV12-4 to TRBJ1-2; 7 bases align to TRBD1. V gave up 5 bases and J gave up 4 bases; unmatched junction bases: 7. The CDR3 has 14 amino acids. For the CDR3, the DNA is TGTGCCAGCAGTCCGGGACAGTATACCTATGGCTACACCTTC. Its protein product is CASSPGQYTYGYTF.

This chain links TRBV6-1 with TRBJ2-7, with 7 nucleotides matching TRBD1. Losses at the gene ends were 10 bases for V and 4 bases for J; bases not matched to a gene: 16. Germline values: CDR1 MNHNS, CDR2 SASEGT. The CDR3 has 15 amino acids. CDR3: CANTPDRDTHYEQYF. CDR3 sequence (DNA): TGTGCCAATACCCCCGACAGGGATACCCATTACGAGCAGTACTTC.

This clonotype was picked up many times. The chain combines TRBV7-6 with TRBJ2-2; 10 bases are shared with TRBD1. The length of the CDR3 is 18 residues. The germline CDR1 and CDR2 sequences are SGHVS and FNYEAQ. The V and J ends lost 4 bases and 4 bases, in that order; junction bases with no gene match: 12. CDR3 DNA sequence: TGTGCCAGCAGCTCCTCTCGTCCGGGACAGGGGAGCACCGGGGAGCTGTTTTTT. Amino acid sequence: CASSSSRPGQGSTGELFF.

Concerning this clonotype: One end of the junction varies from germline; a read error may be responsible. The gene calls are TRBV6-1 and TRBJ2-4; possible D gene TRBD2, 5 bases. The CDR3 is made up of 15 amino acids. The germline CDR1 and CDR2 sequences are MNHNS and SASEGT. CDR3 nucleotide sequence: TGTGCCCGCAGCCTCCACGGTGTTAGCGCCGATGAGCAGTACTTT. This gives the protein CARSLHGVSADEQYF.

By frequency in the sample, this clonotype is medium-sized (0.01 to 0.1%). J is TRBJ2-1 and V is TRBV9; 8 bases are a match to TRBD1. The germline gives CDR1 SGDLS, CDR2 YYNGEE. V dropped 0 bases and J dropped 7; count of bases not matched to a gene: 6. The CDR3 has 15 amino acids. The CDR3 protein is CASSVDRTGWNEQFF. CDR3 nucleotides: TGTGCCAGCAGCGTAGACAGGACAGGGTGGAATGAGCAGTTCTTC.

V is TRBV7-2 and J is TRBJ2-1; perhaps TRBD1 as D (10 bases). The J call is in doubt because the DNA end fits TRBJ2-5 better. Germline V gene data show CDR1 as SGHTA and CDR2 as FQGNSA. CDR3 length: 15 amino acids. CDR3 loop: CASSRQGAGGETQYF. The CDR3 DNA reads TGTGCCAGCAGCCGACAGGGGGCGGGAGGGGAGACCCAGTACTTC.

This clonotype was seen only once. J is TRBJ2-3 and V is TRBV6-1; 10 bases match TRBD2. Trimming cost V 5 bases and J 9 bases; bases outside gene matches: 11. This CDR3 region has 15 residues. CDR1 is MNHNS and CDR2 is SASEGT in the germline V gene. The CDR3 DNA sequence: TGTGCCAGCAGTCCGAGCGGGGGGGCCCCAAACACGCAGTATTTT. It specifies CASSPSGGAPNTQYF.

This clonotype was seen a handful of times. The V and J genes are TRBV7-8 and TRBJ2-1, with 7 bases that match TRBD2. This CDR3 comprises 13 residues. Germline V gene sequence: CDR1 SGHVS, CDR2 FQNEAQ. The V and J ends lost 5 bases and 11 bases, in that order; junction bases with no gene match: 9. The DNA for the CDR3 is TGTGCCAGCAGCGAAGGAGGGGACTATCAGCAGTTCTTC. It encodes CASSEGGDYQQFF.